The entry below gives a single T cell receptor beta chain sequence along with its context. Germline trimming cut 5 bases from V and 7 bases from J; bases unmatched to any gene: 5. The CDR3 totals 15 residues. The germline V gene has CDR1 SGHTA and CDR2 FQGNSA. The data derive from a study of blood T cell repertoires in COVID-19. Whole-study context: Both acute and convalescent COVID-19 samples were obtained from the United States, Italy and Spain.

The protocol was immunoSEQ multiplex PCR, while the TCRdb copy is restricted to in-frame clones and leaves out a portion. The sample lists roughly 180,000 clones, approximately 81% occurring once. The sequenced sample was PBMCs or T cells enriched from blood (not recorded which). This clonotype was obtained from a middle-aged woman with acute COVID-19. The V and J genes are TRBV7-2 and TRBJ2-1; 13 bases align to TRBD2. The CDR3 loop reads CASSAGLAGINEQFF. The CDR3 bases are TGTGCCAGCAGCGCGGGACTAGCGGGAATAAATGAGCAGTTCTTC.